This passage covers 20 T cell receptor beta chains from one sample sequenced in a study of identical twins. Via MiXCR, TCRdb re-called the 5' RACE reads, giving one row per CDR3 protein. This table has approximately 600,000 distinct CDR3 sequences, 7.5% to 10% appearing once. These sequences were also reported in another study, on yellow fever vaccine responses in identical twins.

The sample was PBMCs. These receptor sequences come from a woman aged 18 to 35 in good health.

The chain recombines TRBV2 with TRBJ1-6, with 8 nucleotides matching TRBD1. The CDR3 extends over 13 amino acids. The trim removed 3 bases at V and 10 bases at J, leaving 2 bases unmatched. From germline, CDR1 is SNHLY and CDR2 FYNNEI. The CDR3 sequence is CASSEDRDSPLHF. As DNA, the CDR3 is TGTGCCAGCAGTGAGGACAGGGACTCACCCCTCCACTTT.

This clonotype appeared a few times. The chain links TRBV28 to TRBJ2-7; no firm D call. This CDR3 has 11 amino acids. The germline V gene encodes CDR1 MDHEN and CDR2 SYDVKM. V gave up 8 bases and J gave up 4 bases, with 9 bases separating them. The CDR3: CASPDGYEQYF. CDR3 DNA: TGTGCCAGCCCCGACGGGTACGAGCAGTACTTC.

V gene TRBV2 combines with J gene TRBJ2-3; tentative D call: TRBD1 (6 bases). Germline V gene data show CDR1 as SNHLY and CDR2 as FYNNEI. This CDR3 has 14 amino acids. The V gene lost 7 bases and the J gene lost 3 bases, with 14 bases spanning the gap. CDR3 nucleotides: TGTGCCAGCAAGCTCGCGCAGGGGACAGATACGCAGTATTTT. Translated, it gives CASKLAQGTDTQYF.

This clonotype was seen more than once but under ten times. V usage is TRBV7-8 and J usage is TRBJ2-5; D gene unclear. V was shortened by 3 bases and J by 5 bases, with 7 bases between the two germline ends. Germline CDR1 SGHVS, CDR2 FQNEAQ. The CDR3 covers 12 residues. CDR3 loop: CASSFGTETQYF. CDR3 DNA: TGTGCCAGCAGCTTTGGAACCGAGACCCAGTACTTC.

This clonotype has just a few counts. The chain uses TRBV20-1 and TRBJ2-7; 9 bases map to TRBD2. CDR1 DFQATT and CDR2 SNEGSKA come from the germline V gene (reference sequence). The ends lost 3 bases at V and 4 bases at J; junction bases unmatched: 10. The CDR3 is 15 residues long. The CDR3, as DNA: TGCAGTGCTAGTGCGGGGGGGTCGACTGCTTACGAGCAGTACTTC. It codes for CSASAGGSTAYEQYF.

This clonotype was detected many times. The gene calls are TRBV20-1 and TRBJ2-5, with TRBD1 matching 7 bases. With V trimmed by 3 bases and J by 4 bases, 8 bases remained unmatched. In germline, CDR1 is DFQATT, CDR2 SNEGSKA (reference sequence). The CDR3 totals 14 residues. CDR3 sequence reads: CSASRGRGTETQYF. CDR3 sequence (DNA): TGCAGTGCTAGTAGGGGCAGGGGGACAGAGACCCAGTACTTC.

At least ten counts were recorded for this clonotype. The V and J genes are TRBV6-2 or TRBV6-3 and TRBJ2-2, with D perhaps matching TRBD1 or TRBD2 (5 bases each). Germline-derived CDR1 and CDR2 are MNHEY and SVGEGT. The CDR3 is 16 amino acids. The V and J ends lost 5 bases and 2 bases respectively, with 15 bases between them. The CDR3 loop is CASSPWTGGNTGELFF. The CDR3 DNA sequence: TGTGCCAGCAGTCCCTGGACTGGGGGAAACACCGGGGAGCTGTTTTTT.

There are a few counts of this clonotype. This chain links TRBV7-8 with TRBJ2-7, with 7 bases fitting TRBD2. V lost 0 bases, J lost 2 bases, and 7 bases stayed unmatched. Germline-derived CDR1 and CDR2 are SGHVS and FQNEAQ. The CDR3 sequence is 16 residues long. The CDR3 loop reads CASSLARASGAYEQYF. The CDR3 DNA is TGTGCCAGCAGCTTAGCGCGGGCTAGCGGAGCCTACGAGCAGTACTTC.

This clonotype was counted many times. This chain uses TRBV29-1 with TRBJ2-1; D remains unclear. CDR1 SQVTM and CDR2 ANQGSEA come from the germline V gene. Trimming shortened V by 0 bases and J by 4 bases, and 10 bases separated the two germline ends. The CDR3 runs to 14 residues. CDR3: CSVEEGRKYNEQFF. The DNA for the CDR3 is TGCAGCGTTGAAGAAGGCAGGAAATACAATGAGCAGTTCTTC.

This clonotype appeared a few times. This chain links TRBV12-3 or TRBV12-4 with TRBJ2-7, with D unclear. CDR3 length: 15 residues. Trimming left V 6 bases short and J 2 bases short, with 17 bases between. The CDR3 spells CASRATEKLPYEQYF. Here the CDR3 DNA reads TGTGCCAGCAGGGCGACGGAAAAACTTCCCTACGAGCAGTACTTC.

This clonotype has ten or more counts. V and J are TRBV4-2 and TRBJ2-1; 12 bases agree with TRBD1. Germline V gives CDR1 LGHNA, CDR2 YNFKEQ. CDR3 size: 15 residues. The J segment lost 8 bases and the V segment lost 4 bases, leaving 6 bases of the junction unmatched. The DNA of the CDR3 is TGTGCCAGCAGCCCACCCGGGACAGGGGGCTATGAGCAGTTCTTC. Its translation is CASSPPGTGGYEQFF.

The rearrangement uses TRBV10-3 and TRBJ2-7; D remains ambiguous. The CDR3 length is 13 residues. Per germline, CDR1 ENHRY and CDR2 SYGVKD. The ends were cut back, 10 bases at V and 0 bases at J, with 13 bases in the middle. For the CDR3, the DNA is TGTGCCACCCTCGGACGGTCCTCCTACGAGCAGTACTTC. Encoded protein: CATLGRSSYEQYF.

This clonotype was seen a few times. The genes are TRBV3-1 and TRBJ1-2; D remains ambiguous. The V end lost 3 bases, the J end lost 2 bases, and 16 bases lay between the germline ends. The CDR3 covers 16 residues. In germline, CDR1 is LGHDT, CDR2 YNNKEL (reference sequence). The CDR3 sequence: CASSHQDGYLNYGYTF. CDR3 coding DNA: TGTGCCAGCAGCCACCAGGACGGCTATCTGAACTATGGCTACACCTTC.

The rearrangement joins TRBV6-2 or TRBV6-3 to TRBJ2-3; 13 positions agree with TRBD2. This CDR3 is 16 amino acids long. V was clipped by 7 bases and J by 5 bases; unmatched bases: 9. In germline, CDR1 is MNHEY, CDR2 SVGEGT. The CDR3 sequence: CASTSSGTSGKDTQYF. CDR3 DNA: TGTGCCAGCACCAGCTCCGGGACTAGCGGGAAAGATACGCAGTATTTT.

This chain uses TRBV7-3 with TRBJ2-1; D is unresolved. This CDR3 is built from 16 residues. Trimming left V 1 base short and J 4 bases short, with 14 bases between. Germline V lookup: CDR1 SGHTA, CDR2 FQGTGA. The CDR3 reads CASSLSPGASYNEQFF. CDR3 nucleotides: TGTGCCAGCAGCTTAAGTCCGGGCGCCTCGTACAATGAGCAGTTCTTC. The entire variable domain, with the rest obtained from reference TRBV7-3 and TRBJ2-1, is as follows: GAGVSQTPSNKVTEKGKYVELRCDPISGHTALYWYRQSLGQGPEFLIYFQGTGAADDSGLPNDRFFAVRPEGSVSTLKIQRTERGDSAVYLCASSLSPGASYNEQFFGPGTRLTVL.

Only a few counts were recorded for this clonotype. The V and J genes are TRBV5-1 and TRBJ1-6, with D possibly TRBD1 on 5 matching bases. CDR3 length equals 15 residues. V was pared by 0 bases and J by 9 bases, with 13 bases between. The germline CDR1 and CDR2 sequences are SGHRS and YFSETQ. The CDR3 DNA is TGCGCCAGCAGCTTGGAAGCTTTCAGGGCTTCACCCCTCCACTTT. It translates to CASSLEAFRASPLHF.

A few counts support this clonotype. The chain links TRBV11-2 to TRBJ2-1; TRBD2 agrees at 13 bases. CDR3 length: 20 residues. V was clipped by 0 bases and J by 7 bases; unmatched bases: 15. CDR1 SGHAT and CDR2 FQNNGV come from the germline V gene. The CDR3 sequence is CASSLDPTGGLAGVRNEQFF. The CDR3 DNA follows: TGTGCCAGCAGCTTAGACCCAACCGGAGGACTAGCGGGAGTAAGGAATGAGCAGTTCTTC.

This clonotype was detected many times. V usage is TRBV6-1 and J usage is TRBJ1-2; perhaps TRBD1 as D (5 bases). V gave up 0 bases and J gave up 7 bases, with 18 bases separating them. CDR1 and CDR2 from the germline V gene are MNHNS and SASEGT. The CDR3 is made up of 16 amino acids. CDR3: CASSEAGGDYISGYTF. In DNA form, the CDR3 reads TGTGCCAGCAGTGAAGCGGGGGGGGATTACATATCTGGCTACACCTTC.

This clonotype was counted a few times. The CDR3, as DNA: TGCAGTGCTAGAGATCCGGAGCGGGGGTCCTTCACCGGGGAGCTGTTTTTT. Translating it yields CSARDPERGSFTGELFF. This chain uses TRBV20-1 with TRBJ2-2, with 8 bases matching TRBD2. The CDR3 consists of 17 residues. Germline V gives CDR1 DFQATT, CDR2 SNEGSKA (reference sequence). Germline trimming cut 0 bases from V and 4 bases from J; bases unmatched to any gene: 10.

The sample holds many counts of this clonotype. The V gene is TRBV7-6, the J gene TRBJ2-7; D gene ambiguous. The CDR3 sequence is 13 residues long. Germline loops: CDR1 SGHVS, CDR2 FNYEAQ. Trimming left V 1 base short and J 0 bases short, with 4 bases between. The CDR3 here is CASSLDPSYEQYF. CDR3 coding DNA: TGTGCCAGCAGCTTAGATCCCTCCTACGAGCAGTACTTC.